This T cell receptor beta chain was captured in a study of OX40 agonist ivuxolimab in advanced cancers. Background on the study: Of mixed ages from about 23 to 79 and averaging roughly 60 years, the group was 65% to 85% male.

Assay used: immunoSEQ multiplex PCR; TCRdb lists only in-frame clones, some missing. The sample records tens of thousands of clones, 84% being singletons. Study conclusions and caveats: Mean expanded clone counts were higher in CD8+ than CD4+ T cells.

This CDR3 comprises 15 residues. Trimming stripped 2 bases from V and 4 bases from J, with 9 bases between. The germline V gene encodes CDR1 MNHEY and CDR2 SVGAGI. This clone was picked up a small number of times. Its antigen is not known. The specimen comprised CD4+ or CD8+ T cells sorted from blood, sampled in a trial of the OX40 agonist ivuxolimab. The chain employs TRBV6-5 and TRBJ2-6; D not certain. The sequence was obtained from an adult with an advanced solid tumor such as melanoma, head and neck, liver or kidney cancer. The CDR3 DNA is TGTGCCAGCAGTTACGAACTTGCGGGGGCCAACGTCCTGACTTTC. Its translation: CASSYELAGANVLTF.